Each of the 8 T cell receptor beta chains below was sequenced from the same sample in a study of tumor-infiltrating lymphocytes in primary liver carcinoma. The source material, about 17-31 mg of unsorted bulk tissue, was used to co-extract RNA and DNA. The authors made TCR beta cDNA from roughly 480 ng total RNA with a constant-region primer. Employing slightly modified ARM-PCR, three nested multiplex PCR rounds were run, and these gave rise to the TCR beta libraries. Primers for the first two PCR rounds were TRBV1-TRBV30 forward primers and a C-beta reverse primer (about 11 cycles per round). TCRdb analysed the multiplex PCR reads with MiXCR anew, one entry per CDR3 protein. The table has roughly 120,000 distinct CDR3 sequences, approximately 70% seen once. The sample comprised liver tumor tissue from sampling region 1. Subset reported: tumor region T1, superior pole. The receptors here all came from a woman aged 55-75 years with primary liver carcinoma and hepatitis B virus infection.

Comments on this clonotype: Germline is not matched at one junction end, which may reflect a read error. V usage is TRBV4-2 and J usage is TRBJ2-3, with 7 positions matching TRBD1. CDR1 and CDR2 from the germline V gene are LGHNA and YNFKEQ. The CDR3 length is 16 residues. This chain's CDR3 is CASSQGQGQITDTQYF. CDR3 DNA: TGTGCCAGCAGCCAAGGACAGGGACAGATCACTGATACACAGTATTTT.

The sample holds many counts of this clonotype. The chain couples TRBV6-5 to TRBJ2-5; D might be TRBD2 (5 bases). V was pared by 6 bases and J by 1 base, with 18 bases between. Germline CDR1 reads MNHEY; CDR2 reads SVGAGI. This CDR3 spans 16 amino acids. CDR3 DNA sequence: TGTGCCAGCAGCCCCCTCTCCGGGGTCAGCCAAGAGACCCAGTACTTC. Translated, it gives CASSPLSGVSQETQYF.

This clonotype was seen just once. The chain joins TRBV4-1 to TRBJ2-7; TRBD2 aligns across 10 bases. This CDR3 has 15 residues. The germline V gene encodes CDR1 MGHRA and CDR2 YSYEKL. J gave up 5 bases and V 4 bases, and 8 bases lay outside the gene matches. CDR3 protein: CASSRVASGSHEQYF. CDR3 coding DNA: TGCGCCAGCAGCCGAGTAGCTAGCGGGAGCCACGAGCAGTACTTC.

The chain employs TRBV29-1 and TRBJ2-1; 9 bases match TRBD2. J lost 5 bases, V lost 4 bases, and 6 bases had no gene match. The CDR3 runs to 14 residues. Germline lookup yields CDR1 SQVTM and CDR2 ANQGSEA. Here the CDR3 DNA reads TGCAGCGTTGTTATGTCTAGCGGGAACAATGAGCAGTTCTTC. Its translation: CSVVMSSGNNEQFF.

This clonotype was seen more than once but under ten times. The chain carries TRBV5-1 and TRBJ1-1; TRBD1 might be the D (6 bases). There are 16 residues in the CDR3. Germline CDR1 and CDR2: SGHRS and YFSETQ. Trimming took off 4 bases at V and 1 base at J, with 17 bases between the two ends. CDR3 bases: TGCGCCAGCAGCCCCTCGGCGGGGGCTTGGAACACTGAAGCTTTCTTT. It yields the protein CASSPSAGAWNTEAFF.

A remark on this clonotype: This may come from a read error, since a much larger clone is one base off. The genes are TRBV11-2 and TRBJ2-5; 7 bases are shared with TRBD1. The CDR3 is made up of 14 amino acids. Germline CDR1 and CDR2: SGHAT and FQNNGV. In DNA form, the CDR3 reads TGTGTCAGCAACTTAAACAGGGGCCAAGAGACCCAGTACTTC. Amino acid sequence: CVSNLNRGQETQYF.

Concerning this clonotype itself: A read error may explain this, as a much larger clone is one base away. This likely comes from a read error, as the CDR3 has no conserved phenylalanine or tryptophan at its end. J is TRBJ2-1 and V is TRBV6-1; 10 bases are shared with TRBD2. After removal of 3 bases from V and 4 bases from J, the junction contained 3 bases not matched to a gene. This CDR3 spans 15 amino acids. Germline CDR1 MNHNS, CDR2 SASEGT. The CDR3 DNA reads as TGTGCCAGCAGTGAGGGACTAGCGAGGTACAATGAGCAGTTCTTA. It codes for CASSEGLARYNEQFL.

This clonotype was detected ten times or more. The chain couples TRBV28 to TRBJ2-7, with TRBD2 matching over 11 bases. This CDR3 is 15 amino acids long. The germline CDR1 and CDR2 sequences are MDHEN and SYDVKM. Germline trimming cut 5 bases from V and 4 bases from J; bases unmatched to any gene: 7. This CDR3 is CASSDPSGRRYEQYF. As DNA, the CDR3 is TGTGCCAGCAGTGACCCTAGCGGGAGGAGGTACGAGCAGTACTTC.